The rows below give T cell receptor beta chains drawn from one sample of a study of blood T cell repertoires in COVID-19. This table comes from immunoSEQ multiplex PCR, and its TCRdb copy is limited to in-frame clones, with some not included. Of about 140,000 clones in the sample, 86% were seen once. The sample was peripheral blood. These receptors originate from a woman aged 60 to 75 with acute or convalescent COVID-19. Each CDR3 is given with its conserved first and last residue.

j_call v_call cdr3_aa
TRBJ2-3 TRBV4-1 CASSPRVGPDTQYF
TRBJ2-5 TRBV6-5 CASSYQGGTITQYF
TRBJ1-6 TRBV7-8 CASSLKGAGSSPLHF
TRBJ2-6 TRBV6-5 CASARSGSGANVLTF
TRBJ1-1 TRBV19 CASSTMRSGTEAFF
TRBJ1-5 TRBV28 CASRPSGQPQHF
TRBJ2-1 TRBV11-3 CASTNGLAVYNEQFF
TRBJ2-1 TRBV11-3 CASSLLLEGEQFF
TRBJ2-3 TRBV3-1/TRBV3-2 CASSQGAFTDTQYF
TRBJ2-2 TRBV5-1 CASSSSDLLAANTGELFF
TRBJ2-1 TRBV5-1 CASSLGQGGYNEQFF
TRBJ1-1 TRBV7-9 CASSPDRGANTEAFF
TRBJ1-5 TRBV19 CASSITGQHQPQHF
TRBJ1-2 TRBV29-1 CSVGSPERGYTF
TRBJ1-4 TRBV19 CASSKSGFREKLFF